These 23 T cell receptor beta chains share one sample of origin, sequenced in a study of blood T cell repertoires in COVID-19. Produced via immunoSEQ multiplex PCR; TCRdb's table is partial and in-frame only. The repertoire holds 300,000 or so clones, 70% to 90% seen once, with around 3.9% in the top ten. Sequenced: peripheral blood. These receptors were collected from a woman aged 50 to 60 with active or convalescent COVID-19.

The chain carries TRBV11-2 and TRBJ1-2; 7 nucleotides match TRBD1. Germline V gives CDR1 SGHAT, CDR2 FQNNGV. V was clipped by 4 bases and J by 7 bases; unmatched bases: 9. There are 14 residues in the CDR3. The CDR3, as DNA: TGTGCCAGCAGCTACGACAGGGAAGTTGGTGGCTACACCTTC. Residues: CASSYDREVGGYTF.

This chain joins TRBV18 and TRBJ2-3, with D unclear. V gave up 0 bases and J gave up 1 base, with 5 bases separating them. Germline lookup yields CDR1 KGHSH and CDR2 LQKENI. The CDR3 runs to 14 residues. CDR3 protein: CASSPPLGTDTQYF. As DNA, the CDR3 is TGTGCCAGCTCACCACCGTTAGGCACAGATACGCAGTATTTT.

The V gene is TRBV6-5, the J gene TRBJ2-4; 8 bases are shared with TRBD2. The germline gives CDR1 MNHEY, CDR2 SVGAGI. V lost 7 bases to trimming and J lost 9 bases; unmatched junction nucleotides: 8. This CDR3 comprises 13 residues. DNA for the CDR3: TGTGCCAGCACCGTTAGGAGCGGGGGCATTCAGTACTTC. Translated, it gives CASTVRSGGIQYF.

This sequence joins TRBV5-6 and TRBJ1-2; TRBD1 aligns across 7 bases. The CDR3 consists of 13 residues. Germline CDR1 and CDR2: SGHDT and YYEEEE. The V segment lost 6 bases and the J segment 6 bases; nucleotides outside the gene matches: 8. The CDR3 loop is CASTPTGRNGYTF. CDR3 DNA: TGTGCCAGCACCCCGACAGGGCGTAATGGCTACACCTTC.

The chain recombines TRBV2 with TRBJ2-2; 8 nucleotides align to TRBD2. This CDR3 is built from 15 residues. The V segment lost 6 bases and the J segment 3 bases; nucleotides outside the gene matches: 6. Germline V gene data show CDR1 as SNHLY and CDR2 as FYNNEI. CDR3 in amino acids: CASSVSGRDTGELFF. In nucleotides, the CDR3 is TGTGCCAGCAGCGTGAGCGGGAGAGACACCGGGGAGCTGTTTTTT.

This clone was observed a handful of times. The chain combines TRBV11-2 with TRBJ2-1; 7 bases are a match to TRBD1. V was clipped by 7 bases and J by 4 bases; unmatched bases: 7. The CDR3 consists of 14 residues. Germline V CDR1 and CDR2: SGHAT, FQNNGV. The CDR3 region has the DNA TGTGCCAGCACCCCCGGGACAGCTTACAATGAGCAGTTCTTC. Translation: CASTPGTAYNEQFF.

The CDR3 protein is CASRVGSANTGELFF. The CDR3, as DNA: TGTGCCAGCAGAGTGGGTAGCGCCAACACCGGGGAGCTGTTTTTT. This chain uses TRBV28 with TRBJ2-2; TRBD2 might be the D (5 bases). The germline V and J ends were trimmed by 6 bases and 2 bases, with 13 bases remaining between them. Germline-derived CDR1 and CDR2 are MDHEN and SYDVKM. The CDR3 is 15 amino acids.

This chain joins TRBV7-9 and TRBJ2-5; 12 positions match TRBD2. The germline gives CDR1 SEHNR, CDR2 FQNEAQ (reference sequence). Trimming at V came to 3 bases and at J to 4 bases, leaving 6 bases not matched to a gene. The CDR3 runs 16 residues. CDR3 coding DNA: TGTGCCAGCAGCTTGCTAGCGGGAGGGTTCGGAGAGACCCAGTACTTC. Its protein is CASSLLAGGFGETQYF.

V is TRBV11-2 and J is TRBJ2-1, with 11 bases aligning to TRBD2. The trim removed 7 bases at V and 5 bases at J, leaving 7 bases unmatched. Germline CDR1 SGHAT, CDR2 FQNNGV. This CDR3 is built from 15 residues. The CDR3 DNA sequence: TGTGCCAGCACCCTACTAGCGGGAGTCGACAATGAGCAGTTCTTC. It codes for CASTLLAGVDNEQFF.

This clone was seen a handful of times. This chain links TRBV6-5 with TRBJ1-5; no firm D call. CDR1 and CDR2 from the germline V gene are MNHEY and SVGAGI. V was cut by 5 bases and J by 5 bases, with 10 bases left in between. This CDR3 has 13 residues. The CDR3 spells CASSPTRDQPQHF. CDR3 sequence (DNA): TGTGCCAGCAGTCCCACCCGGGATCAGCCCCAGCATTTT.

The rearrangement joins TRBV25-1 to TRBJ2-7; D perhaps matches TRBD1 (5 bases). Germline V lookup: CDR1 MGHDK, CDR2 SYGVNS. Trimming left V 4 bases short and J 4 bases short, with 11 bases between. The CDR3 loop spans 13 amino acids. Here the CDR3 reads CASSVQGTYEQYF. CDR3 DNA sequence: TGTGCCAGCAGTGTCCAGGGTACTTACGAGCAGTACTTC.

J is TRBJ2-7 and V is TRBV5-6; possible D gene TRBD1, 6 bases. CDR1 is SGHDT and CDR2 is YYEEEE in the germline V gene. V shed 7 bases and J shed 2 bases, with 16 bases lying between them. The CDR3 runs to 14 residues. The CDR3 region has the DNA TGTGCCAGCGCGAGTCCCGGACAGACCTACGAGCAGTACTTC. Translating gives CASASPGQTYEQYF.

The DNA of the CDR3 is TGTGCCAGCACCCGAGCCGATAGAGACATTCAGTACTTC. Translated: CASTRADRDIQYF. This rearrangement joins TRBV2 to TRBJ2-4; unclear D gene. The CDR3 extends over 13 amino acids. CDR1 and CDR2 from the germline V gene are SNHLY and FYNNEI. The V gene lost 7 bases and the J gene lost 8 bases, with 15 bases spanning the gap.

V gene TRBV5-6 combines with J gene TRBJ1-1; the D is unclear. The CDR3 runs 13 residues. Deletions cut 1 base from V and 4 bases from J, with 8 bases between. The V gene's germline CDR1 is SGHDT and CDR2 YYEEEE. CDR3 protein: CASSLLSGTEAFF. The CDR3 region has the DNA TGTGCCAGCAGCTTGCTCTCCGGCACTGAAGCTTTCTTT.

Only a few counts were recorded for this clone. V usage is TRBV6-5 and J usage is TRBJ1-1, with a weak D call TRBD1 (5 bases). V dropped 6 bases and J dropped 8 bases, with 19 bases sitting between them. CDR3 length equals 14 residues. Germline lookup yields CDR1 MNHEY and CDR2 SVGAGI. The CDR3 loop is CASRRTGLWAEAFF. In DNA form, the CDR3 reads TGTGCCAGCAGACGGACGGGACTTTGGGCGGAAGCTTTCTTT.

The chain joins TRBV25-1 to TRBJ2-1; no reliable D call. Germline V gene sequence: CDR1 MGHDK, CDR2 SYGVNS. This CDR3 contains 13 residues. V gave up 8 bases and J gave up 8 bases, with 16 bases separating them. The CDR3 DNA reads TGTGCCAGCGGAGCTCGGAGCGCCCATGAGCAGTTCTTC. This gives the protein CASGARSAHEQFF.

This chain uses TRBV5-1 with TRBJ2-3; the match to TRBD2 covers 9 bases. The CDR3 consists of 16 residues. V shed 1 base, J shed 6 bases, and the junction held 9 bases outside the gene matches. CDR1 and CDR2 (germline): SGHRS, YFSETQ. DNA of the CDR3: TGCGCCAGCAGCTTGAGACAGGCGGGAGGGCCGGATACGCAGTATTTT. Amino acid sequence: CASSLRQAGGPDTQYF.

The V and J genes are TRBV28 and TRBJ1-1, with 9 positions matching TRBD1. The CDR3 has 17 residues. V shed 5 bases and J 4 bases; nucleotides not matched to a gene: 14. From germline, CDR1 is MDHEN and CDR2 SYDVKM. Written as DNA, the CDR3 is TGTGCCAGCAGTCACTCACCGGGACAGGGAGATGGCACTGAAGCTTTCTTT. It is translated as CASSHSPGQGDGTEAFF.

Here the CDR3 DNA reads TGTGCCAGCAGGAGGAGCGCTGAAGCTTTCTTT. Translated, it gives CASRRSAEAFF. The rearrangement links TRBV25-1 to TRBJ1-1; D gene ambiguous. CDR1 and CDR2 from the germline V gene are MGHDK and SYGVNS. This CDR3 is built from 11 residues. The V end lost 6 bases, the J end lost 6 bases, and 8 bases lay between the germline ends. Full variable domain (rest looked up from reference TRBV25-1 and TRBJ1-1): EADIYQTPRYLVIGTGKKITLECSQTMGHDKMYWYQQDPGMELHLIHYSYGVNSTEKGDLSSESTVSRIRTEHFPLTLESARPSHTSQYLCASRRSAEAFFGQGTRLTVV.

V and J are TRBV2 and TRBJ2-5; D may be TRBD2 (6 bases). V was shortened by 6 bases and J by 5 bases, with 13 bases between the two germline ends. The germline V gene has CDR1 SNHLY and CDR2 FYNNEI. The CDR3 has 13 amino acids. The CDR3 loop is CASSGGTRETQYF. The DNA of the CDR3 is TGTGCCAGCAGCGGAGGGACCCGGGAGACCCAGTACTTC.

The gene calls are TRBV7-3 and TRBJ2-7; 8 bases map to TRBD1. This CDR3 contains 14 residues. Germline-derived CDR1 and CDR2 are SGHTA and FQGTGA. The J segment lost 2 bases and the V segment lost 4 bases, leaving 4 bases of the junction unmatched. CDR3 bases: TGTGCCAGCAGCTCCGGACAGGGTCCCTACGAGCAGTACTTC. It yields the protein CASSSGQGPYEQYF.

The CDR3 reads CASRRGLGTQYF. CDR3 nucleotides: TGTGCCAGCAGGAGGGGGCTTGGGACCCAGTACTTC. The chain links TRBV2 to TRBJ2-5; 7 bases agree with TRBD1. This CDR3 comprises 12 residues. Germline CDR1 SNHLY, CDR2 FYNNEI. V lost 6 bases to trimming and J lost 7 bases; unmatched junction nucleotides: 5.

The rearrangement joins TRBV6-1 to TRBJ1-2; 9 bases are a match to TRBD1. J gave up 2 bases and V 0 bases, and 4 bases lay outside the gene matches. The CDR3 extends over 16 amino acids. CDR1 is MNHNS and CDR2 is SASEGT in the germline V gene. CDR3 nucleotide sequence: TGTGCCAGCAGTGAAGCGCTAGGACAGGGGAACTATGGCTACACCTTC. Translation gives CASSEALGQGNYGYTF.